This T cell receptor beta chain is drawn from a study of control samples from healthy donors and cancer patients. Sequenced by immunoSEQ multiplex PCR; TCRdb stores in-frame clones only, minus some. The table shows over 100,000 clones, with roughly 92% occurring only once. This receptor was identified in a man aged 18 to 35 in good health. Material for sequencing was blood.

The CDR3 DNA reads TGTGCCAGCAGCGTAGGGGTACATAATTCACCCCTCCACTTT. It yields the protein CASSVGVHNSPLHF. The chain has TRBV9 and TRBJ1-6; D unresolved. The CDR3 length is 14 residues. From germline, CDR1 is SGDLS and CDR2 YYNGEE. V lost 0 bases, J lost 5 bases, and 6 bases lay in between.